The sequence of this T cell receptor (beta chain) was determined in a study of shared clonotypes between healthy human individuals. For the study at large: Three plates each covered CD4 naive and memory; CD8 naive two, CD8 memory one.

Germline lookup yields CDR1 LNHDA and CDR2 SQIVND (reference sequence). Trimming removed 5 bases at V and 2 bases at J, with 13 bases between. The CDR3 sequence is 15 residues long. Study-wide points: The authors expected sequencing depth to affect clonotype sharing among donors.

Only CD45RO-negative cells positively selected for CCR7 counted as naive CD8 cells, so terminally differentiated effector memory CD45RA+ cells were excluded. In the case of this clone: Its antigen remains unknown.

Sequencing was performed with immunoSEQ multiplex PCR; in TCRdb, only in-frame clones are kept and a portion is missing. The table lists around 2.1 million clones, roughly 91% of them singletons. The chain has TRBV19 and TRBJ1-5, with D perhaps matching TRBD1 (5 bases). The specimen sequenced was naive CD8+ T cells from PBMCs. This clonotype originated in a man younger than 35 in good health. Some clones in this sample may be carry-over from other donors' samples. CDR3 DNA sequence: TGTGCCAGTAGTCCTTTTCAAGGGGGCAATCAGCCCCAGCATTTT. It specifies CASSPFQGGNQPQHF. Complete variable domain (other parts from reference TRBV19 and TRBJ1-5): DGGITQSPKYLFRKEGQNVTLSCEQNLNHDAMYWYRQDPGQGLRLIYYSQIVNDFQKGDIAEGYSVSREKKESFPLTVTSAQKNPTAFYLCASSPFQGGNQPQHFGDGTRLSIL.